These 5 T cell receptor beta chains were sequenced from one sample in a study of CD8 T cells in ankylosing spondylitis. MiXCR was run by TCRdb on the 5' RACE reads, yielding one entry per CDR3 protein. The table shows 180,000 or so distinct CDR3 sequences, with around 10% occurring only once. Material for sequencing was blood, either unsorted or a sorted T cell fraction (not recorded which). The receptors here all came from a male donor with ankylosing spondylitis or in good health (not recorded which).

This clonotype showed up many times. The V call is TRBV6-2 or TRBV6-3, the J call TRBJ2-7; 8 nucleotides agree with TRBD1. V shed 5 bases, J shed 6 bases, and the junction held 6 bases outside the gene matches. Per germline, CDR1 MNHEY and CDR2 SVGEGT. The CDR3 covers 13 residues. CDR3: CASSTGGRVEQYF. The CDR3 DNA follows: TGTGCCAGCAGTACAGGGGGACGAGTCGAGCAGTACTTC.

The table lists this clonotype with many counts. V gene TRBV29-1 combines with J gene TRBJ1-1; 7 bases are shared with TRBD1. This CDR3 has 13 residues. The germline V gene encodes CDR1 SQVTM and CDR2 ANQGSEA. Germline trimming cut 4 bases from V and 4 bases from J; bases unmatched to any gene: 6. In DNA form, the CDR3 reads TGCAGCGTTGCCCCAGGGGGTTTCACTGAAGCTTTCTTT. Amino acid sequence: CSVAPGGFTEAFF.

This clonotype has ten or more counts. CDR3 sequence (DNA): TGCAGTGCCCTATCTCCTAGGGCCGACCAAGAGACCCAGTACTTC. It encodes CSALSPRADQETQYF. The chain employs TRBV20-1 and TRBJ2-5, with D uncertain. V was shortened by 6 bases and J by 0 bases, with 17 bases between the two germline ends. Per the germline V gene, CDR1 is DFQATT and CDR2 is SNEGSKA (reference sequence). The length of the CDR3 is 15 residues.

The chain carries TRBV5-1 and TRBJ2-6; a weak D match, TRBD2 (7 bases). The germline CDR1 and CDR2 sequences are SGHRS and YFSETQ. Trimming stripped 0 bases from V and 2 bases from J, with 18 bases between. This CDR3 contains 19 residues. The CDR3 here is CASSLVGPTGGAGANVLTF. The CDR3 DNA reads TGCGCCAGCAGCTTGGTAGGGCCTACGGGGGGCGCTGGGGCCAACGTCCTGACTTTC.

The table lists this clonotype with many counts. V gene TRBV7-6 combines with J gene TRBJ2-2; no clear D gene. Trimming pared 2 bases from V and 2 bases from J, leaving 9 bases between. Germline-derived CDR1 and CDR2 are SGHVS and FNYEAQ. The CDR3 covers 15 residues. CDR3 DNA: TGTGCCAGCAGCTTACAGGTGTACAACACCGGGGAGCTGTTTTTT. Encoded protein: CASSLQVYNTGELFF.